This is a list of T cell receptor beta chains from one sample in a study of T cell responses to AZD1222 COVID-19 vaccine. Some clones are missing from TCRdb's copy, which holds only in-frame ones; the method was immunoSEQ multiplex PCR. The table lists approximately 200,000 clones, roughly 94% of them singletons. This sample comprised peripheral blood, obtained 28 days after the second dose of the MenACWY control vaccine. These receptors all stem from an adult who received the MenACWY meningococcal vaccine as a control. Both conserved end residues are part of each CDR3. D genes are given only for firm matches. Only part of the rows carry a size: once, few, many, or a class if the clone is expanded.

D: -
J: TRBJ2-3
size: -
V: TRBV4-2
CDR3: CASSQEAGGGTDTQYF
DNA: TGTGCCAGCAGCCAAGAAGCGGGCGGGGGCACAGATACGCAGTATTTT

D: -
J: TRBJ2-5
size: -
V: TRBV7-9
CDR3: CASSLVVGQETQYF
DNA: TGTGCCAGCAGCTTAGTGGTGGGCCAAGAGACCCAGTACTTC

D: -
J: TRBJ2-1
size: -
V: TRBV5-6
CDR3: CASSQTPRGEQFF
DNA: TGTGCCAGCAGCCAAACACCTAGGGGTGAGCAGTTCTTC

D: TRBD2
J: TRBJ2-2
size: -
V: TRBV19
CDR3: CASGLRYTGELFF
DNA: TGTGCCTCGGGACTACGTTACACCGGGGAGCTGTTTTTT

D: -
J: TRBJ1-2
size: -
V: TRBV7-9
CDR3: CASDDGGPNYGYTF
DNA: TGTGCCAGCGACGACGGGGGCCCCAACTATGGCTACACCTTC

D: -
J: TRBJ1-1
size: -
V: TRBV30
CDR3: CAWRETRNTEAFF
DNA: TGTGCCTGGAGGGAAACCAGGAACACTGAAGCTTTCTTT

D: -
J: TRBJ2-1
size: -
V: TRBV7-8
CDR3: CASSLAFGQKTSEGYLDNEQFF
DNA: TGTGCCAGCAGCTTAGCGTTTGGACAGAAGACTAGTGAGGGGTATCTGGACAATGAGCAGTTCTTC

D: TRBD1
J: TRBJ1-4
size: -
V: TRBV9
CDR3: CASSPQGQTATNEKLFF
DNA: TGTGCCAGCAGCCCCCAGGGACAGACTGCAACTAATGAAAAACTGTTTTTT

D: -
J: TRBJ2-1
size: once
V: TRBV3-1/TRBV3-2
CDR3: CASSQMAGAQGDEQFF
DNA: TGTGCCAGCAGCCAAATGGCGGGGGCCCAAGGGGATGAGCAGTTCTTC

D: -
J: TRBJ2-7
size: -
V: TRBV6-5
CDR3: CASRRGAHYEQYF
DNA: TGTGCCAGCAGACGGGGGGCGCATTACGAGCAGTACTTC

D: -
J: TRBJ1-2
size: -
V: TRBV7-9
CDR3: CASSLGGRNHGYTF
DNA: TGTGCCAGCAGCTTAGGGGGCAGGAACCATGGCTACACCTTC

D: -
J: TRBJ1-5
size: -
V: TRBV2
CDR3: CASSEREGQPQHF
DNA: TGTGCCAGCAGTGAGCGCGAGGGTCAGCCCCAGCATTTT

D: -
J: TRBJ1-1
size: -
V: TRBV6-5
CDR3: CASRGDRNTEAFF
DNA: TGTGCCAGCAGGGGCGACAGGAACACTGAAGCTTTCTTT

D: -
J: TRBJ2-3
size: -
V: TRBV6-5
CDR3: CASSYSWTQTGDTQYF
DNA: TGTGCCAGCAGTTACAGCTGGACCCAAACCGGGGATACGCAGTATTTT

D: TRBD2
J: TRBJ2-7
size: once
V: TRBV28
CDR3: CASSLSGGAYEQYF
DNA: TGTGCCAGCAGTTTATCTGGGGGGGCCTACGAGCAGTACTTC

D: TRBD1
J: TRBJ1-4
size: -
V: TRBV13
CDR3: CASSLAGTGLGEKLFF
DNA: TGTGCCAGCAGCTTAGCGGGGACAGGGTTAGGTGAAAAACTGTTTTTT